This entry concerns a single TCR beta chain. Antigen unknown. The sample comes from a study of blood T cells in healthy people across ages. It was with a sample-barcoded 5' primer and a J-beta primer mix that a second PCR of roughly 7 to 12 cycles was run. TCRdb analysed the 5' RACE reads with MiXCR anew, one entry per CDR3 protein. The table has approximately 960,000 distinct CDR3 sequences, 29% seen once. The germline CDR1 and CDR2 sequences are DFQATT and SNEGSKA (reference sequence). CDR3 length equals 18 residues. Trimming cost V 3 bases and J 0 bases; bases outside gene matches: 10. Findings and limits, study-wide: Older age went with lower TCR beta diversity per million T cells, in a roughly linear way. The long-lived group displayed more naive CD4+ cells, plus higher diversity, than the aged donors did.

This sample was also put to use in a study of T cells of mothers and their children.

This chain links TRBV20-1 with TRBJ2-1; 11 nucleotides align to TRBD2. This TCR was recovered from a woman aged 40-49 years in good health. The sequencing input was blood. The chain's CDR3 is CSARGGASGGSSYNEQFF. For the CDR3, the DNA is TGCAGTGCTAGGGGAGGGGCTAGCGGGGGGAGCTCCTACAATGAGCAGTTCTTC.